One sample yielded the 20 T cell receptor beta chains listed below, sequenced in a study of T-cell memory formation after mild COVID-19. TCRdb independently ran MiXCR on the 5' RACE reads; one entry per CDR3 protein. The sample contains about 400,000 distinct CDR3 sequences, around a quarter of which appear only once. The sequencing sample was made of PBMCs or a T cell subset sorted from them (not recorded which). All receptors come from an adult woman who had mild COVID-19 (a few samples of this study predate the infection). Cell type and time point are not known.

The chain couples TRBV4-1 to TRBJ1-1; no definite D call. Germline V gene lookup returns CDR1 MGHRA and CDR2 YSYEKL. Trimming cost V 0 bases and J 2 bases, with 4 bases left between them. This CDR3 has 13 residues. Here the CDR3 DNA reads TGCGCCAGCAGCCAAGAAATTAACACTGAAGCTTTCTTT. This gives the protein CASSQEINTEAFF.

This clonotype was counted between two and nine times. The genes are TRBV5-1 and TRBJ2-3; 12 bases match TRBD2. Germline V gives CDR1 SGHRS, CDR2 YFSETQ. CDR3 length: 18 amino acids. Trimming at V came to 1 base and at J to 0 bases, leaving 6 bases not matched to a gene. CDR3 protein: CASSLTSGGSTSTDTQYF. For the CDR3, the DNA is TGCGCCAGCAGCTTGACTAGCGGGGGGTCTACTAGCACAGATACGCAGTATTTT.

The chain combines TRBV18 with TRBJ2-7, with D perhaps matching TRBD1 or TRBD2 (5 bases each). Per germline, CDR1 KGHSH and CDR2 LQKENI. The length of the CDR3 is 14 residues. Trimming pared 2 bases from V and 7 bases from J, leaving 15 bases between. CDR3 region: CASSPDSYEREQYF. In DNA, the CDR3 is TGTGCCAGCTCACCAGACAGTTACGAGCGGGAGCAGTACTTC.

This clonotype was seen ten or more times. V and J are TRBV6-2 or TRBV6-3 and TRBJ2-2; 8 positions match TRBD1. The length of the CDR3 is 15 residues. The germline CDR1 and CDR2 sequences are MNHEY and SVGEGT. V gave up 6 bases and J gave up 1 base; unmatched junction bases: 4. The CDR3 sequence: CASSPGQVNTGELFF. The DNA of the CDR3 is TGTGCCAGCAGCCCGGGACAGGTGAACACCGGGGAGCTGTTTTTT.

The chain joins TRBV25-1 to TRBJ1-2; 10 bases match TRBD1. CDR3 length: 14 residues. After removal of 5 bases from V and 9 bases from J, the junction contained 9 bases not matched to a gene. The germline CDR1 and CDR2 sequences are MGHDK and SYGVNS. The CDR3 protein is CASSFSGQGLSYTF. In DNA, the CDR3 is TGTGCCAGCAGTTTTTCGGGACAGGGGCTTAGCTACACCTTC.

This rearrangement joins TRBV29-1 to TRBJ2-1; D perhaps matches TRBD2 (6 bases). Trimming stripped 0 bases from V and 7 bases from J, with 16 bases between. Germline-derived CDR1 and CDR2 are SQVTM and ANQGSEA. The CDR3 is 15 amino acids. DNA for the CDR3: TGCAGCGTTGAAGAGGACTACCCACAGCCTAATGAGCAGTTCTTC. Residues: CSVEEDYPQPNEQFF.

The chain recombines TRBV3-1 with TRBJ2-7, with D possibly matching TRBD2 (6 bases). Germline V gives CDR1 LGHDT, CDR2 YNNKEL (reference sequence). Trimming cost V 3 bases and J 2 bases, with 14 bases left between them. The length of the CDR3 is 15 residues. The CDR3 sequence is CASSQGRWGTYEQYF. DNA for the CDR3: TGTGCCAGCAGCCAGGGGAGGTGGGGTACCTACGAGCAGTACTTC.

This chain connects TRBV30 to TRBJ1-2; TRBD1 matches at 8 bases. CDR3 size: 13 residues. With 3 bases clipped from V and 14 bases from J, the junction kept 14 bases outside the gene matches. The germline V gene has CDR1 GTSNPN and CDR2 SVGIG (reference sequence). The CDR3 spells CAWSLIPSTGVTF. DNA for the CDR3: TGTGCCTGGAGCCTCATACCGTCGACAGGGGTTACCTTC.

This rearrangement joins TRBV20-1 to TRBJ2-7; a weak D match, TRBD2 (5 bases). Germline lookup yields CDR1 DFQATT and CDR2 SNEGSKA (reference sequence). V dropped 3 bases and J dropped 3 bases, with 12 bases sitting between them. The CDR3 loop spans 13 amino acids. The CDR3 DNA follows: TGCAGTGCTAGGTTGTCAGGACTCTACGAGCAGTACTTC. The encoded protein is CSARLSGLYEQYF.

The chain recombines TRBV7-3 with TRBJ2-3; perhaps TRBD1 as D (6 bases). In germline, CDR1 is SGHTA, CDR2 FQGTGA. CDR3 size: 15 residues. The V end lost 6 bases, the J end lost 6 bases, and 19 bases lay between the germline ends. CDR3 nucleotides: TGTGCCAGCAGTCCCCTACAGGGATGGGCGGATACGCAGTATTTT. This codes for CASSPLQGWADTQYF.

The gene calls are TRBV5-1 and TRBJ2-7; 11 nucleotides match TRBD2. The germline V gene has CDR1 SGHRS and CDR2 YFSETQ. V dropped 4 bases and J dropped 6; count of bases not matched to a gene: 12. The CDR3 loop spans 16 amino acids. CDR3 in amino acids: CASSVGLAGPPSEQYF. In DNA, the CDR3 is TGCGCCAGCAGCGTAGGACTAGCGGGCCCACCAAGCGAGCAGTACTTC.

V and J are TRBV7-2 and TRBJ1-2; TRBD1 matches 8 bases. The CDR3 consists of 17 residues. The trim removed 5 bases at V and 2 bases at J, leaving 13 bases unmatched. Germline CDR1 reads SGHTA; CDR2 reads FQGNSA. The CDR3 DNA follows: TGTGCCAGCAGCCTCGGGACAGGAGCAACCCTAAACTATGGCTACACCTTC. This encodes CASSLGTGATLNYGYTF.

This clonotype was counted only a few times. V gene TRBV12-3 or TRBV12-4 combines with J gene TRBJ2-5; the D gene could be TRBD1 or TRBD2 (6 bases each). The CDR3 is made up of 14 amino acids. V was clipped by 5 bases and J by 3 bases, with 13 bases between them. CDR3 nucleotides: TGTGCCAGCAGTACCCCGGGGGCGGAAGAGACCCAGTACTTC. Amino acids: CASSTPGAEETQYF.

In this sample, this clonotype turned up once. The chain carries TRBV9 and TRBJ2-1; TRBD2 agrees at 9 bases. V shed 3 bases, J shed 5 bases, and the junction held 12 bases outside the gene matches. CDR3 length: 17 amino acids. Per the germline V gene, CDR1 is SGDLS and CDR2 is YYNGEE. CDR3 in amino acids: CASSATSALAGNNEQFF. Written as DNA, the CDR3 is TGTGCCAGCAGCGCCACCTCGGCGCTAGCGGGAAACAATGAGCAGTTCTTC.

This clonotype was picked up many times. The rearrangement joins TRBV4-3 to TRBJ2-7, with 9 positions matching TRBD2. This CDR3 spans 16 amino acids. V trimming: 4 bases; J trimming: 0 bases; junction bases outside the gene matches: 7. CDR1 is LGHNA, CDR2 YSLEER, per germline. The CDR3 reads CASSLSKAGGSYEQYF. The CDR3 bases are TGCGCCAGCAGCCTCTCGAAAGCGGGAGGCTCCTACGAGCAGTACTTC.

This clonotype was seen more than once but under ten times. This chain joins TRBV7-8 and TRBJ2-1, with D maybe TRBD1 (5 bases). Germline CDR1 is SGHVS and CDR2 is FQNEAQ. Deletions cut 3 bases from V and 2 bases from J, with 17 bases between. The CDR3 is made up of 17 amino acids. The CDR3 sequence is CASSFRYDRDPYNEQFF. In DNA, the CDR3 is TGTGCCAGCAGCTTTAGGTATGACAGAGACCCCTACAATGAGCAGTTCTTC.

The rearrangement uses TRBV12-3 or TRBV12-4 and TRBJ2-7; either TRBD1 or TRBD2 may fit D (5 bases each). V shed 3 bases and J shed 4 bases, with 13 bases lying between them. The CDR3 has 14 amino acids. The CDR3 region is CASSLGQDLYEQYF. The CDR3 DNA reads TGTGCCAGCAGTTTGGGGCAGGACTTATACGAGCAGTACTTC.

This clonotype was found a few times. For the CDR3, the DNA is TGTGCCAGCTCACCACCGTCCCAGAGGAGGGGAGAGAGTGGCTACACCTTC. It yields the protein CASSPPSQRRGESGYTF. The chain carries TRBV18 and TRBJ1-2, with D perhaps matching TRBD1 (5 bases). Germline CDR1 and CDR2: KGHSH and LQKENI. The CDR3 runs to 17 residues. Trimming removed 0 bases at V and 7 bases at J, with 21 bases between.

In DNA form, the CDR3 reads TGCGCCAGCAGGAGGGACGCGGGGTACAATGAGCAGTTCTTC. Translation: CASRRDAGYNEQFF. The rearrangement uses TRBV5-1 and TRBJ2-1; TRBD2 is a possible D gene (6 bases). V lost 5 bases and J lost 4, with 13 bases in between. The CDR3 consists of 14 residues. Germline V gene lookup returns CDR1 SGHRS and CDR2 YFSETQ.

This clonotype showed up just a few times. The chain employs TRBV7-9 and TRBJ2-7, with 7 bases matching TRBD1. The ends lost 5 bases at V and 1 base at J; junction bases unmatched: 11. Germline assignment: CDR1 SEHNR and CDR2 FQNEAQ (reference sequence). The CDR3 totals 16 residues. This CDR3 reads CASSPGRQGRSYEQYF. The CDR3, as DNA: TGTGCCAGCAGCCCCGGACGACAGGGCAGGTCCTACGAGCAGTACTTC. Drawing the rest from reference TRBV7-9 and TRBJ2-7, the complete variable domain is DTGVSQNPRHKITKRGQNVTFRCDPISEHNRLYWYRQTLGQGPEFLTYFQNEAQLEKSRLLSDRFSAERPKGSFSTLEIQRTEQGDSAMYLCASSPGRQGRSYEQYFGPGTRLTVT.